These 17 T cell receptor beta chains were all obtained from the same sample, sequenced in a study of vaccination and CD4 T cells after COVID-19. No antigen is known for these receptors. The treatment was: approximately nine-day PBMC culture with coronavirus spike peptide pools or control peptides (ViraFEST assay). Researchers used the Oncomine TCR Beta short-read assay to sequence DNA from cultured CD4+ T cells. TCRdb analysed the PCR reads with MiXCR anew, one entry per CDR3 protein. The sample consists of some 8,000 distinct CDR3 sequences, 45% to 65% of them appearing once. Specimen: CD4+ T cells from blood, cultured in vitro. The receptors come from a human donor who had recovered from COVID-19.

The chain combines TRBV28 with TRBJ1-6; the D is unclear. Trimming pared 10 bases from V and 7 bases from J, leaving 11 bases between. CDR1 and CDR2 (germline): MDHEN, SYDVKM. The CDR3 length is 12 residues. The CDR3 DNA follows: TGTGCCACCCTGGGAGGGAATTCACCCCTCCACTTT. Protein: CATLGGNSPLHF.

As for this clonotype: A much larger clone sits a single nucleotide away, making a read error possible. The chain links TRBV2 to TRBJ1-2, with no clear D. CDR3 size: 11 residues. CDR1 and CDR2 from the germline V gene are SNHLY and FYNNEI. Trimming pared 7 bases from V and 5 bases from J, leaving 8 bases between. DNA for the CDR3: TGTGCCAGCAATAGTGAATATGGCTACACCTTC. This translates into CASNSEYGYTF. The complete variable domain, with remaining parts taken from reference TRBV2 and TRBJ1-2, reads EPEVTQTPSHQVTQMGQEVILRCVPISNHLYFYWYRQILGQKVEFLVSFYNNEISEKSEIFDDQFSVERPDGSNFTLKIRSTKLEDSAMYFCASNSEYGYTFGSGTRLTVV.

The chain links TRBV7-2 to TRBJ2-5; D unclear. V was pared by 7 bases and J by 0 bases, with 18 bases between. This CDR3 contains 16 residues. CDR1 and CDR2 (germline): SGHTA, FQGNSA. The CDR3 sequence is CASTKDGNKYQETQYF. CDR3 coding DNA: TGTGCCAGCACTAAGGACGGAAACAAGTACCAAGAGACCCAGTACTTC. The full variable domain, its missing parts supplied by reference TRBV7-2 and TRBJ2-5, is GAGVSQSPSNKVTEKGKDVELRCDPISGHTALYWYRQSLGQGLEFLIYFQGNSAPDKSGLPSDRFSAERTGGSVSTLTIQRTQQEDSAVYLCASTKDGNKYQETQYFGPGTRLLVL.

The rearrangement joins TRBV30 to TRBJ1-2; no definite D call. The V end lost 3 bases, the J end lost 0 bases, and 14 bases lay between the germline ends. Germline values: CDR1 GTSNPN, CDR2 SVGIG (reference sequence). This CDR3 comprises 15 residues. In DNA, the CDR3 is TGTGCCTGGAGACTAAACAGCTACGCTAACTATGGCTACACCTTC. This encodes CAWRLNSYANYGYTF.

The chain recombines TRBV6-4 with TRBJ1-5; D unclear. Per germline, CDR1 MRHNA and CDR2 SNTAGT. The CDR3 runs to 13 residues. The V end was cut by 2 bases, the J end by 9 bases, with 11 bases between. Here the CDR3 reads CASSDGGVGPQHF. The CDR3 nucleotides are TGTGCCAGCAGTGACGGCGGGGTGGGGCCCCAGCATTTT.

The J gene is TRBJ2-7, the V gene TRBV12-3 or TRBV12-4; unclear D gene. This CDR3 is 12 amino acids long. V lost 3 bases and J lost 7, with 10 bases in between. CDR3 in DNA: TGTGCCAGCAGTTTCTGGGGTAGGGAGCAGTACTTC. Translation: CASSFWGREQYF.

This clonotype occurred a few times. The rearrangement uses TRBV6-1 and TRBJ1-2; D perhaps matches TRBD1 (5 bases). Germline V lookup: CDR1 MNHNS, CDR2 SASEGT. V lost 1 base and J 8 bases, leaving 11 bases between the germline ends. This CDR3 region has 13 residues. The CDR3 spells CASSEGWGEGYTF. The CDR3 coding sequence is TGTGCCAGCAGTGAAGGCTGGGGGGAGGGCTACACCTTC.

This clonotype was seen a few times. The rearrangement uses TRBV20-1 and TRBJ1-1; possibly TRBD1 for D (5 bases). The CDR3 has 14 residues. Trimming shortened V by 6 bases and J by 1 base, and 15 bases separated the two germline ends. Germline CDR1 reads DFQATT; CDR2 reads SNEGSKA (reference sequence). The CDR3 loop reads CSATGTLTNTEAFF. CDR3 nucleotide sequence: TGCAGTGCAACCGGGACCCTCACGAACACTGAAGCTTTCTTT.

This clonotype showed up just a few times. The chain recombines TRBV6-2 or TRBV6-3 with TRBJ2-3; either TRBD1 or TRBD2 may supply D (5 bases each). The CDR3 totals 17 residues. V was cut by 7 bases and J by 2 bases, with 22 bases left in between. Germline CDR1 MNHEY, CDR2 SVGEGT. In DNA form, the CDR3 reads TGTGCCAGCAACCGGCTGAGTGGTGGGACCCACACAGATACGCAGTATTTT. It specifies CASNRLSGGTHTDTQYF.

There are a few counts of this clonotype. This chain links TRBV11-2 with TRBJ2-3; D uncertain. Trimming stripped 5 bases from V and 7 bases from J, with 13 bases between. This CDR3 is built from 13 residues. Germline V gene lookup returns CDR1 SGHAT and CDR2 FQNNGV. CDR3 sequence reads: CASSELRSNTQYF. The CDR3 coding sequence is TGTGCCAGCAGCGAACTCCGGTCAAATACGCAGTATTTT.

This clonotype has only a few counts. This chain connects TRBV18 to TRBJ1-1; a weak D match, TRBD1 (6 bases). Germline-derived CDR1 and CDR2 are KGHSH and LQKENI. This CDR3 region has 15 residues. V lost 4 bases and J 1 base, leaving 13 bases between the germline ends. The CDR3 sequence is CASSREQGRNTEAFF. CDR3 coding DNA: TGTGCCAGCTCACGGGAACAGGGAAGGAACACTGAAGCTTTCTTT.

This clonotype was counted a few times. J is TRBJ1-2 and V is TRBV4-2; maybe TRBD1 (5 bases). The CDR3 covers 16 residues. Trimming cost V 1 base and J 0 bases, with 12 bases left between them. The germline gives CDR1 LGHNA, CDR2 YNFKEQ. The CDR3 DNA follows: TGTGCCAGCAGCCAAGGTCCGCCAGGGTCTAACTATGGCTACACCTTC. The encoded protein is CASSQGPPGSNYGYTF.

The CDR3 nucleotides are TGTGCCAGCAGCTTAGTGGCCAGGAGCTCCTATAATTCACCCCTCCACTTT. Translating gives CASSLVARSSYNSPLHF. The rearrangement joins TRBV7-8 to TRBJ1-6; the D is unclear. CDR3 length equals 17 residues. V shed 1 base and J shed 0 bases, with 10 bases lying between them. Germline-derived CDR1 and CDR2 are SGHVS and FQNEAQ.

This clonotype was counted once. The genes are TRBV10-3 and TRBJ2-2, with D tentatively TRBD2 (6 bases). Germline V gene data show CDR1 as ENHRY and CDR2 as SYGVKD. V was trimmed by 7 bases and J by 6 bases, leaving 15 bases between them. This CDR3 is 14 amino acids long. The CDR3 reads CAITGGMEAGELFF. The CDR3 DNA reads TGTGCCATCACGGGCGGGATGGAGGCCGGGGAGCTGTTTTTT.

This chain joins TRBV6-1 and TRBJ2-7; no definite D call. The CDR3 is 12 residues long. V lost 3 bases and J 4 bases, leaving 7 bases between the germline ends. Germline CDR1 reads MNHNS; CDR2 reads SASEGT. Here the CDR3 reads CASSEGRYEQYF. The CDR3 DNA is TGTGCCAGCAGTGAGGGAAGGTACGAGCAGTACTTC.

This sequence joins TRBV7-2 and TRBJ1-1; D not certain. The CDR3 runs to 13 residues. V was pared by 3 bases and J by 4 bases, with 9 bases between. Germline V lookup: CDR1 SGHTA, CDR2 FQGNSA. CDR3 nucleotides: TGTGCCAGCAGCTTGCAGGCAGGCACTGAAGCTTTCTTT. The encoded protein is CASSLQAGTEAFF.

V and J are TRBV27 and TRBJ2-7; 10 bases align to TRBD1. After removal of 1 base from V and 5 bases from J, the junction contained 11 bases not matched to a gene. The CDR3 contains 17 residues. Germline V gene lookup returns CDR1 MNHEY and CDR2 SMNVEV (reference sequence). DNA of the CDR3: TGTGCCAGCAGTTTATACCCCCCGGGACAGGGGCCCCACGAGCAGTACTTC. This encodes CASSLYPPGQGPHEQYF.